This TCR beta chain derives from a study of shared clonotypes between healthy human individuals. The V and J ends lost 0 bases and 0 bases, in that order; junction bases with no gene match: 4. CDR3 size: 17 residues. The germline gives CDR1 SGDLS, CDR2 YYNGEE. Clones were read by immunoSEQ multiplex PCR, and TCRdb kept only the in-frame ones, dropping some. The sample has about 190,000 clones; 65% to 70% are singletons. The chain couples TRBV9 to TRBJ2-1; 9 bases align to TRBD2. This receptor was taken from a young man in good health. Sequenced material: memory CD4+ T cells sorted from blood. Subset denoted: CD45RA-negative fraction. CDR3 sequence reads: CASSVGAGGSSYNEQFF. As DNA, the CDR3 is TGTGCCAGCAGCGTAGGGGCGGGAGGGAGCTCCTACAATGAGCAGTTCTTC.